A selection of T cell receptor beta chains follows, all from one sample in a study of cytomegalovirus exposure and HLA in healthy donors. Assay used: immunoSEQ multiplex PCR; TCRdb lists only in-frame clones, some missing. Among roughly 180,000 clones listed, 84% were seen once. Sequencing used PBMCs. The receptor source for this set is a boy between 5 and 17 years old in good health and CMV-seronegative. Both conserved end residues are part of each CDR3. A D gene is named only where the DNA matches it firmly. The size of a clone is reported for some rows only, either as once, few or many, or as a class for expanded clones.

.	.	TRBV19	TRBJ1-5	TGTGCCAGTAGTACCGAGACGAGGGATCAGCCCCAGCATTTT	CASSTETRDQPQHF
.	.	TRBV28	TRBJ2-7	TGTGCCAGCAGTGCAAAACAGGGGAGGCCCTACGAGCAGTACTTC	CASSAKQGRPYEQYF
.	.	TRBV2	TRBJ1-2	TGTGCCAGCAGTGAATCAGGGGAAGGCCTCTACACCTTC	CASSESGEGLYTF
.	.	TRBV6-5	TRBJ1-1	TGTGCCAGCAAAAGACCCGAGGGCACTGAAGCTTTCTTT	CASKRPEGTEAFF
few	TRBD2	TRBV5-1	TRBJ2-5	TGCGCCAGCAGGGTACGGACGAGCGGGACCTCGGAGACCCAGTACTTC	CASRVRTSGTSETQYF
.	.	TRBV11-2	TRBJ1-2	TGTGCCAGCAGTAGACCCACCCGGAGCTATGGCTACACCTTC	CASSRPTRSYGYTF
.	.	TRBV27	TRBJ1-1	TGTGCCAGCAGTCCCCAAGTTCGGAGATCGAACACTGAAGCTTTCTTT	CASSPQVRRSNTEAFF
few	.	TRBV5-1	TRBJ1-2	TGCGCCAGCAGCGGAGGGGTTGGCTACACCTTC	CASSGGVGYTF
.	.	TRBV5-1	TRBJ1-1	TGCGCCAGCAAACAGGGCGGGACTGAAGCTTTCTTT	CASKQGGTEAFF
.	TRBD1	TRBV18	TRBJ1-5	TGTGCCAGCTCACCAACGGACAGGGGCCAGCCCCAGCATTTT	CASSPTDRGQPQHF
.	TRBD1	TRBV5-5	TRBJ2-7	TGTGCCAGCAGCTTGTGGGACAGGGGTAACGAGCAGTACTTC	CASSLWDRGNEQYF
.	TRBD1	TRBV30	TRBJ1-2	TGTGCCTGGAGCAGGGACAGCTTTCTCTATGGCTACACCTTC	CAWSRDSFLYGYTF
.	.	TRBV18	TRBJ2-5	TGTGCCAGCTCACCCTTAGATGGAGAGACCCAGTACTTC	CASSPLDGETQYF
.	TRBD1	TRBV9	TRBJ1-1	TGTGCCAGCAGCCATCGTTTCGCCGACAGGGTCGGTACTGAAGCTTTCTTT	CASSHRFADRVGTEAFF
.	.	TRBV4-2	TRBJ2-1	TGTGCCAGCAGCCAGGCGGGTGCTGGGTCCTACAATGAGCAGTTCTTC	CASSQAGAGSYNEQFF
.	.	TRBV27	TRBJ2-7	TGTGCCAGCAGTTCTTACTACGAGCAGTACTTC	CASSSYYEQYF
.	TRBD2	TRBV30	TRBJ2-5	TGTGCCTCACTCCCAGCGGGAGGGCCGGGGGAGACCCAGTACTTC	CASLPAGGPGETQYF
.	.	TRBV20-1	TRBJ1-2	TGCAGTGCCAGCGGGGGCGCAGGCTACACCTTC	CSASGGAGYTF
.	TRBD1	TRBV9	TRBJ1-1	TGTGCCAGCAGCCCCTCGCTATTGACAGGGGAAATGAACACTGAAGCTTTCTTT	CASSPSLLTGEMNTEAFF
.	.	TRBV10-1	TRBJ2-3	TGCGCCAGCAGTCCCAGGGGAAGCACAGATACGCAGTATTTT	CASSPRGSTDTQYF
.	TRBD2	TRBV11-2	TRBJ2-3	TGTGCCAGCAAATATGGACTAGCGGGGAGCACAGATACGCAGTATTTT	CASKYGLAGSTDTQYF
.	TRBD1	TRBV28	TRBJ1-2	TGTGCCAGCAGTTTATGGGGACAGGGAAACTATGGCTACACCTTC	CASSLWGQGNYGYTF
.	TRBD2	TRBV6-5	TRBJ2-7	TGTGCCAGCAGTTACTCCTTGACTAGCGGCTACGAGCAGTACTTC	CASSYSLTSGYEQYF
.	TRBD1	TRBV7-2	TRBJ2-5	TGTGCCAGCAGCCCACGGACAGGGCAAGAGACCCAGTACTTC	CASSPRTGQETQYF
.	TRBD2	TRBV2	TRBJ2-4	TGTGCCAGCAGTGAAGATTTTAGGACGGCGGGGGGCCAAAACATTCAGTACTTC	CASSEDFRTAGGQNIQYF
.	TRBD2	TRBV6-5	TRBJ2-5	TGTGCCAGCAGTCTAGCGGGAGCAGAGACCCAGTACTTC	CASSLAGAETQYF
.	.	TRBV29-1	TRBJ1-1	TGCAGCGTTGGACCAGGGGAAGCGATAGGCACTGAAGCTTTCTTT	CSVGPGEAIGTEAFF
.	.	TRBV2	TRBJ1-1	TGTGCCAGCAGTTCAGAGAACACTGAAGCTTTCTTT	CASSSENTEAFF
few	TRBD1	TRBV7-9	TRBJ2-1	TGTGCCAGCAGCCTCGAGACAGGGGATAATGAGCAGTTCTTC	CASSLETGDNEQFF
.	.	TRBV2	TRBJ2-3	TGTGCCAGCAGTGAAAAAGGACATCCGCAGTATTTT	CASSEKGHPQYF
.	.	TRBV7-6	TRBJ1-1	TGTGCCAGCAGCTTAGCGGGGGAGGATGAAGCTTTCTTT	CASSLAGEDEAFF
few	.	TRBV23-1	TRBJ2-1	TGCGCCAGCAGTCGAAAGACTAGTGAGCAGTTCTTC	CASSRKTSEQFF
.	.	TRBV5-5	TRBJ1-5	TGTGCCAGCAGCTTGCACACAGGGTACAATCAGCCCCAGCATTTT	CASSLHTGYNQPQHF
.	.	TRBV6-1	TRBJ1-3	TGTGCCAGCAGCCTAACCGACTCTGGAAACACCATATATTTT	CASSLTDSGNTIYF
.	TRBD1	TRBV28	TRBJ1-2	TGTGCCAGCAGTCTGCAGGGGGCGCTTCGGGGCTACACCTTC	CASSLQGALRGYTF
.	TRBD1	TRBV5-1	TRBJ2-7	TGCGCCAGCAGCACCGGACAGGCGGTCGCCTCCTACGAGCAGTACTTC	CASSTGQAVASYEQYF
.	.	TRBV14	TRBJ1-1	TGTGCCAGCAGCCAAGGGGCGGGGGGCGTAAAAGCTTTCTTT	CASSQGAGGVKAFF
.	.	TRBV27	TRBJ2-7	TGTGCCAGCAGTCCCCCCGGACTGAATACCTACGAGCAGTACTTC	CASSPPGLNTYEQYF
once	.	TRBV7-9	TRBJ1-1	TGTGCCAGCAGCGGGCAGGGACAAATTAACACTGAAGCTTTCTTT	CASSGQGQINTEAFF
.	TRBD2	TRBV7-6	TRBJ2-2	TGTGCCAGCAGCTTAGCGAGCGCGGGGGCGAACACCGGGGAGCTGTTTTTT	CASSLASAGANTGELFF
few	.	TRBV5-1	TRBJ2-6	TGCGCCAGCAGCCTCCTGGGCCTGCTCTCTGGGGCCAACGTCCTGACTTTC	CASSLLGLLSGANVLTF
.	.	TRBV5-1	TRBJ1-2	TGCGCCAGCAGCTTGAGTTCGGGGATGGCGAACTATGGCTACACCTTC	CASSLSSGMANYGYTF
.	.	TRBV7-9	TRBJ1-2	TGTGCCAGCAGCTCCTATCCTCACTCTGACTATGGCTACACCTTC	CASSSYPHSDYGYTF